These T cell receptor beta chains were read from a single sample in a study of CD8 T cells in Susac syndrome. TCRdb processed the immunoSEQ multiplex PCR reads anew with MiXCR; each CDR3 protein has one entry. The sample lists about 300,000 distinct CDR3 sequences, about 82% seen once, with roughly 0.21% in the top ten. The sample consisted of CD8+ T cells from PBMCs. Every receptor here comes from a human donor with multiple sclerosis. Both conserved end residues are trimmed from each CDR3. The order of the fields is V gene, clone size, CDR3 protein. Clone size, where shown, is once, few, many, or a class for clones that have expanded.

V gene: TRBV20-1; clone size: NA; CDR3 protein: SAPFRDRGAYEQY
V gene: TRBV25-1; clone size: NA; CDR3 protein: ASSSGLISNTEAF
V gene: TRBV12-3/TRBV12-4; clone size: NA; CDR3 protein: ASSFRASGSESTGELF
V gene: TRBV5-4; clone size: NA; CDR3 protein: ASSSGDGGGAFYEQY
V gene: TRBV7-6; clone size: NA; CDR3 protein: ASRRDWEHYEQY
V gene: TRBV19; clone size: NA; CDR3 protein: ASSMMGGRVNEQF
V gene: TRBV4-2; clone size: NA; CDR3 protein: ASSQEMGFSNYGYT
V gene: TRBV13; clone size: NA; CDR3 protein: ASSPDSGSFTSRELF
V gene: TRBV7-6; clone size: NA; CDR3 protein: ASSLVGGSTDTQY
V gene: TRBV28; clone size: once; CDR3 protein: ASSWGAGFSSGANVLT
V gene: TRBV7-9; clone size: NA; CDR3 protein: ASSPNLGYEQY
V gene: TRBV4-3; clone size: NA; CDR3 protein: ASSQESGGRGNEQY
V gene: TRBV28; clone size: NA; CDR3 protein: ASSLKAGPTDTQY
V gene: TRBV7-2; clone size: NA; CDR3 protein: ASSSPGRSPIDEQF
V gene: TRBV23-1; clone size: NA; CDR3 protein: ASSQSGGGNEKLF
V gene: TRBV4-3; clone size: NA; CDR3 protein: ASSQGRPTNEKLF
V gene: TRBV7-9; clone size: NA; CDR3 protein: ASRSTGTAPYEQY
V gene: TRBV2; clone size: NA; CDR3 protein: ASSGERATGELF
V gene: TRBV9; clone size: NA; CDR3 protein: ASSDDPGGDTDTQY
V gene: TRBV7-8; clone size: once; CDR3 protein: ASSYGLAGGHEQF
V gene: TRBV7-9; clone size: once; CDR3 protein: ASSLESAGEQF
V gene: TRBV28; clone size: NA; CDR3 protein: ASSPRWSSYNEQF
V gene: TRBV7-2; clone size: few; CDR3 protein: ASSSGRTGNTIY
V gene: TRBV5-8; clone size: few; CDR3 protein: ASSLDDRTSNQPQH
V gene: TRBV29-1; clone size: NA; CDR3 protein: SVWITSGDNEQF
V gene: TRBV5-4; clone size: NA; CDR3 protein: ASSLVRHLNTEAF
V gene: TRBV10-1; clone size: NA; CDR3 protein: ASSEQGAMDEQF
V gene: TRBV6-5; clone size: NA; CDR3 protein: ASSLIWTGAYEQY
V gene: TRBV9; clone size: NA; CDR3 protein: ASSPWVRGGNEQF
V gene: TRBV5-6; clone size: NA; CDR3 protein: ASSFPGINQPQH
V gene: TRBV30; clone size: NA; CDR3 protein: AWIGPSYEQY
V gene: TRBV20-1; clone size: NA; CDR3 protein: SAREDGAYKRYNEQF
V gene: TRBV7-6; clone size: NA; CDR3 protein: ASSPRGDSTYNEQF
V gene: TRBV5-4; clone size: few; CDR3 protein: ASSPPGTLNTGELF
V gene: TRBV28; clone size: NA; CDR3 protein: ASSPDRQETQY
V gene: TRBV9; clone size: NA; CDR3 protein: ASSAALGDLNTEAF
V gene: TRBV4-3; clone size: NA; CDR3 protein: ASSQEISSKRERADTQY
V gene: TRBV29-1; clone size: NA; CDR3 protein: SVGLGQYNTEAF
V gene: TRBV27; clone size: NA; CDR3 protein: ASSDRSQYNEQF
V gene: TRBV12-3/TRBV12-4; clone size: NA; CDR3 protein: ASSLTPGTGSNEQF
V gene: TRBV6-2/TRBV6-3; clone size: NA; CDR3 protein: ASSYLRGSGRANEQF
V gene: TRBV29-1; clone size: NA; CDR3 protein: SVEIRGASTDTQY
V gene: TRBV9; clone size: NA; CDR3 protein: ASSVGVPGAGHENIQY
V gene: TRBV7-7; clone size: NA; CDR3 protein: ASSRISRDSNQPQH
V gene: TRBV6-5; clone size: NA; CDR3 protein: ASSYYQGRQETQY
V gene: TRBV11-3; clone size: NA; CDR3 protein: ASSLRQRSYEQY
V gene: TRBV4-3; clone size: once; CDR3 protein: ASSQTWQGVYTGELF